This is a list of T cell receptor beta chains from one sample in a study of T-cell memory formation after mild COVID-19. TCRdb reprocessed the 5' RACE reads via MiXCR and lists one record per CDR3 protein. The data show about 110,000 distinct CDR3 sequences, about 15% seen once. Sequencing was carried out using PBMCs or a T cell subset sorted from them (not recorded which). Receptors were obtained from an adult woman who had mild COVID-19 (a few samples of this study predate the infection). Cell type and time point are not known. Each CDR3 is given without its conserved first and last residue.

V	J	CDR3
TRBV7-6	TRBJ2-2	ASSLAGGPRTGELF
TRBV5-4	TRBJ2-3	ASSHLDYSPDTQY
TRBV6-2/TRBV6-3	TRBJ2-3	ASSYGQGADTQY
TRBV11-2	TRBJ2-5	ASSLDALAGVPFQETQY
TRBV12-3/TRBV12-4	TRBJ2-4	ASSVSSGQDKNIQY
TRBV6-5	TRBJ2-1	ASSYSGTGNEQF
TRBV5-1	TRBJ2-1	ASSLRSLAGPTYNEQF
TRBV30	TRBJ1-2	AWSVNIYGYT
TRBV6-5	TRBJ1-1	ASSYNTGVREAF
TRBV6-2/TRBV6-3	TRBJ2-3	ASSYERPTDTQY
TRBV27	TRBJ2-6	ASSPEAGGANVLT
TRBV5-1	TRBJ2-1	ASSFGTGSYNEQF
TRBV7-2	TRBJ2-1	ASSLGLGYNEQF
TRBV12-3/TRBV12-4	TRBJ2-5	ASSFSWTLEKETQY
TRBV19	TRBJ1-1	ASSIWDRYPEAF
TRBV12-3/TRBV12-4	TRBJ1-5	ASSLGGFQPQH
TRBV12-3/TRBV12-4	TRBJ1-1	ASSLVQYTEAF